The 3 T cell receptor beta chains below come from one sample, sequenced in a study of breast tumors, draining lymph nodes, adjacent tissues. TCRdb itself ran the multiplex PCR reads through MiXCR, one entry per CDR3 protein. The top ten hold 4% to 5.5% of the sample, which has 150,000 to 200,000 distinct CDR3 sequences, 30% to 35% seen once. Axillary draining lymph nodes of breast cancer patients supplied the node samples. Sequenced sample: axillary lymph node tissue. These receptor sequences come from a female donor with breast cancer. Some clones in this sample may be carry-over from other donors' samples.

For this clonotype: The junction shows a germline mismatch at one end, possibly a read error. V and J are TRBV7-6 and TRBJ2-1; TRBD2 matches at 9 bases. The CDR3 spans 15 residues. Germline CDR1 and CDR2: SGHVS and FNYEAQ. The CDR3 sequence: CANSLRGGAYNEQLF. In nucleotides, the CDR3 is TGTGCCAACAGCTTACGCGGGGGGGCCTACAATGAGCAGCTCTTC.

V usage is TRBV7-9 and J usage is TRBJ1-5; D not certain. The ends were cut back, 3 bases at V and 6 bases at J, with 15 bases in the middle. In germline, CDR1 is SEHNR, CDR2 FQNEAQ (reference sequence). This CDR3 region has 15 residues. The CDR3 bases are TGTGCCAGCAGCTTCGTTACCGGGGTGGGTCAGCCCCAGCATTTT. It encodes CASSFVTGVGQPQHF.

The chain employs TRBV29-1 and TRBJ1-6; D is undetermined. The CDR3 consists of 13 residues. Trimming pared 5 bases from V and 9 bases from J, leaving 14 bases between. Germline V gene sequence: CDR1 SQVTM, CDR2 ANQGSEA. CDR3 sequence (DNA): TGCAGCGTTAAGTTGAGTGATAGTTCACCCCTCCACTTT. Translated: CSVKLSDSSPLHF.